This T cell receptor beta chain was recorded in a study of cytomegalovirus exposure and HLA in healthy donors. The PCR contained 60 Vbeta and 13 Jbeta primers. The protocol was immunoSEQ multiplex PCR, while the TCRdb copy is restricted to in-frame clones and leaves out a portion. Of about 120,000 clones listed, roughly 82% were seen once; the top ten hold 2.9%. Regarding the study as a whole: In a later analysis, at a false discovery rate of 0.05, fewer than 20,000 TCR beta sequences were associated with HLA alleles.

Only a few counts were recorded for this clone. Its specificity is not known. The germline gives CDR1 MNHEY, CDR2 SVGAGI. V was shortened by 0 bases and J by 4 bases, with 9 bases between the two germline ends. The CDR3 spans 14 residues. Sequences were obtained from PBMCs. This sequence was found in a woman aged 40 to 50 in good health and CMV-seropositive. The chain has TRBV6-5 and TRBJ1-1; D unresolved. The CDR3 region has the DNA TGTGCCAGCAGTTACTCTGATGAGGGCACTGAAGCTTTCTTT. Amino acid sequence: CASSYSDEGTEAFF.